This T cell receptor beta chain was obtained from a study of cytomegalovirus exposure and HLA in healthy donors. Study at large: It was reported in a later analysis that the 120 validation repertoires used the same platform as the 650 to 800 first-cohort repertoires.

Separate from the roughly 720-subject first cohort, the roughly 120-subject validation cohort was the one that the donors belonged to. Per germline, CDR1 MGHRA and CDR2 YSYEKL. Deletions cut 6 bases from V and 0 bases from J, with 14 bases between. The CDR3 spans 15 residues. Data came from immunoSEQ multiplex PCR; TCRdb stores just in-frame clones and leaves some out. The sample contains about 360,000 clones, roughly 89% of which appear only once. Concerning this clone: Its specificity is not known.

Study-level results: Cytomegalovirus status was reportedly diagnosed by the classifier with high specificity and sensitivity. In vitro checks showed that a few CMV-associated chains really do target CMV antigens.

Sequenced input: PBMCs. The TCR originated in a woman under 30 in good health and CMV-seronegative. The chain uses TRBV4-1 and TRBJ1-1; weak D call: TRBD1 (6 bases). The CDR3 sequence: CASSPARGMNTEAFF. As DNA, the CDR3 is TGCGCCAGCAGTCCCGCCAGGGGAATGAACACTGAAGCTTTCTTT.